This T cell receptor (beta chain) was sequenced in a study of memory CD4+ T cells and cytomegalovirus serostatus (dated by TCRdb to between 2018 and 2021). General notes on the study: A total of around 35 healthy Belgian adults, of whom 9 were CMV seropositive and about 25 were CMV seronegative, were included in the cohort. The study sequenced CD4+ memory TCRbeta repertoires of a Belgian cohort with known cytomegalovirus serostatus to replicate a published TCR-based CMV serostatus classifier. On the study overall, not on this receptor specifically: Of fewer than 200 previously reported CMV-associated TCRbeta sequences, about 72 appeared in the CD4+ memory repertoires, each in one to five individuals. Results were interpreted as suggesting that the CMV-associated TCR signature is largely present in the CD4+ memory repertoire. On the Belgian cohort, the classifier built on the original framework reached a median bootstrapped AUC of roughly 0.94, with a 95% CI of 0.76-1.00. CMV serostatus prediction reached a median bootstrapped AUC of 0.95 with the original framework and 0.91 with a US-trained random forest. Only CD4+CD45RO+ memory cells were sequenced, in contrast to the original study, in which naive and memory CD4+ and CD8+ populations were covered.

Looking up the germline V gene yields CDR1 MNHNS and CDR2 SASEGT. There are 13 amino acids in the CDR3, from cysteine to phenylalanine inclusive. The sequence is cut down to CDR3 DNA, 39 bases in frame from base 1. This clone has a handful of counts. No cognate antigen has been identified for it. The junction shows a germline mismatch at one end, possibly a read error. Genomic DNA was extracted from sorted cells with the Quick-DNA Microprep Kit. TCRbeta DNA was amplified with the immunoSEQ hsTCRbeta kit following the manufacturer's protocol. TCRbeta libraries were sequenced on an Illumina MiSeq instrument. The authors' analysis ran thus. Following removal of out-of-frame sequences, 2 million to 2.5 million distinct TCRbeta sequences were retained, with an average of about 63,000 per individual. Each individual was scored by the count of 150 to 200 previously reported CMV-associated TCRbeta sequences and the total productive distinct TCRbeta count. A beta-binomial model was reimplemented in Python, and scikit-learn random forests with default parameters were trained on US cohort data. Classifier performance on the Belgian cohort was summarized as median AUC with percentile confidence intervals calculated over 10,000 bootstrap iterations. Entries here come from immuneACCESS through TCRdb and include only in-frame sequences with V and J called. Some clones fail to appear in such tables; in the studies checked, an unresolved V gene covers under half of the shortfall, and the cause of the remainder is unknown. Clone size and the V and J calls come from that table; the DNA yielded D and trimming. Present in this sample are about 52,000 clones, about 73% of which were seen just once. 0.77% of the sample is taken by the ten largest.

Single viable CD3+CD4+CD8-CD45RO+ cells were sorted as memory CD4+ T cells on a FACSAria II. CMV serostatus was determined using a Roche Elecsys assay that detects serum IgG against CMV pp150, pp28, p38 and p52. After thawing, total CD4+ T cells were enriched by positive selection with CD4 magnetic microbeads. The samples came from a different study that was designed specifically to examine the CD4+ T cell memory repertoire. Peripheral blood mononuclear cells were isolated and cryopreserved following standard operating procedures; serum was stored at -80 °C. CD3-PerCP (BW264/56), CD4-APC (RPA-T4), CD45RO-PE (UCHT1) and CD8-Pacific Orange (3B5) antibodies were used for staining, and non-viable cells were excluded with Sytox blue.

The sequence is built from TRBV6-1 and TRBJ2-7; no D gene is confidently identified. The receptor was isolated from an adult in good health and CMV-seronegative. The sample taken for sequencing was memory CD4+ T cells from blood. The bases read TGTGCCAGCAGTGGTGGTAGTGGATGGGGTGGAACTTTC. Its protein product is CASSGGSGWGGTF.